The 16 T cell receptor beta chains below all came from one sample that was sequenced in a study of T cells in Graves' hyperthyroidism and ophthalmopathy. RNA transcripts served as the template for amplifying TCR beta CDR3 regions. First-round RT-PCR targeting the TCR CDR3 was performed with the HTBI primer set. TCRdb reprocessed the multiplex PCR reads via MiXCR and lists one record per CDR3 protein. The table shows about 510,000 distinct CDR3 sequences, with 46% occurring only once. The sequenced sample consisted of peripheral blood or thyroid tissue (not recorded which). Receptor source: an adult woman with Graves' disease, either hyperthyroidism or ophthalmopathy (not recorded which).

The table lists this clonotype with many counts. This chain links TRBV4-1 with TRBJ2-2; 7 bases map to TRBD2. In germline, CDR1 is MGHRA, CDR2 YSYEKL. Trimming at V came to 2 bases and at J to 8 bases, leaving 5 bases not matched to a gene. This CDR3 is 14 amino acids long. CDR3 sequence: CASSQPLGRGELFF. The DNA of the CDR3 is TGCGCCAGCAGCCAACCCCTCGGGAGGGGGGAGCTGTTTTTT.

This sequence joins TRBV10-3 and TRBJ2-7, with a tentative D call TRBD1 (6 bases). Germline CDR1 and CDR2: ENHRY and SYGVKD. Trimming removed 9 bases at V and 4 bases at J, with 16 bases between. The CDR3 spans 13 residues. CDR3 amino acids: CAIGMGAEYEQYF. DNA for the CDR3: TGTGCCATTGGAATGGGGGCGGAATACGAGCAGTACTTC.

Only a few counts were recorded for this clonotype. The V and J genes are TRBV10-3 and TRBJ1-6; D is possibly TRBD1 (6 bases). The CDR3 runs 15 residues. Germline assignment: CDR1 ENHRY and CDR2 SYGVKD. The V end lost 6 bases, the J end lost 2 bases, and 11 bases lay between the germline ends. DNA for the CDR3: TGTGCCATCAGCCCTACAGGGACCTATAATTCACCCCTCCACTTT. Translating it yields CAISPTGTYNSPLHF.

The gene calls are TRBV10-3 and TRBJ2-5; 8 positions match TRBD1. This CDR3 is built from 13 residues. In germline, CDR1 is ENHRY, CDR2 SYGVKD. After removal of 6 bases from V and 5 bases from J, the junction contained 5 bases not matched to a gene. The CDR3: CAIRTDRGETQYF. The CDR3 DNA is TGTGCCATCAGAACCGACAGGGGTGAGACCCAGTACTTC.

The V and J genes are TRBV20-1 and TRBJ2-7; maybe TRBD2 (6 bases). From germline, CDR1 is DFQATT and CDR2 SNEGSKA (reference sequence). Trimming removed 6 bases from V and 0 bases from J, with 12 bases in between. The CDR3 totals 13 residues. CDR3 in amino acids: CSAPGLGSYEQYF. In nucleotides, the CDR3 is TGCAGTGCCCCGGGACTGGGCTCCTACGAGCAGTACTTC.

In its sample, this clonotype was seen once. The rearrangement links TRBV12-3 or TRBV12-4 to TRBJ1-2; 8 nucleotides agree with TRBD1. This CDR3 is built from 16 residues. Trimming cost V 3 bases and J 2 bases; bases outside gene matches: 8. The CDR3 spells CASSLGTGVMNYGYTF. CDR3 nucleotides: TGTGCCAGCAGTTTGGGGACAGGCGTCATGAACTATGGCTACACCTTC.

This clonotype appeared a few times. The chain combines TRBV19 with TRBJ2-7, with D unresolved. V dropped 3 bases and J dropped 5 bases, with 14 bases sitting between them. The CDR3 spans 14 residues. Germline CDR1 and CDR2: LNHDA and SQIVND (reference sequence). In DNA form, the CDR3 reads TGTGCCAGTAGTATGAATCAGGACCCCAACGAGCAGTACTTC. Translation: CASSMNQDPNEQYF.

This clonotype was observed a few times. The chain carries TRBV10-3 and TRBJ1-6; no reliable D call. From germline, CDR1 is ENHRY and CDR2 SYGVKD. The V gene lost 2 bases and the J gene lost 4 bases, with 9 bases spanning the gap. There are 15 residues in the CDR3. The CDR3 nucleotides are TGTGCCATCAGTGAGGTGGGAGTTTATAATTCACCCCTCCACTTT. This translates into CAISEVGVYNSPLHF.

The chain has TRBV18 and TRBJ1-1; tentatively, D is TRBD1 (5 bases). The germline V and J ends were trimmed by 8 bases and 0 bases, with 10 bases remaining between them. Germline V gene lookup returns CDR1 KGHSH and CDR2 LQKENI. This CDR3 has 13 amino acids. CDR3 DNA sequence: TGTGCCAGCGCGACGGACATGAACACTGAAGCTTTCTTT. Protein product: CASATDMNTEAFF. The whole variable domain, filled in from reference TRBV18 and TRBJ1-1, reads NAGVMQNPRHLVRRRGQEARLRCSPMKGHSHVYWYRQLPEEGLKFMVYLQKENIIDESGMPKERFSAEFPKEGPSILRIQQVVRGDSAAYFCASATDMNTEAFFGQGTRLTVV.

This clonotype was observed many times. The V and J genes are TRBV25-1 and TRBJ2-7, with 7 bases matching TRBD1. The CDR3 consists of 13 residues. CDR1 is MGHDK and CDR2 is SYGVNS in the germline V gene. Trimming at V came to 7 bases and at J to 0 bases, leaving 3 bases not matched to a gene. The CDR3 bases are TGTGCCAGCACCGGGACAGACTCCTACGAGCAGTACTTC. Its translation is CASTGTDSYEQYF.

This clonotype came up many times. The chain carries TRBV6-6 and TRBJ1-1, with TRBD1 matching 9 bases. V shed 5 bases, J shed 1 base, and the junction held 11 bases outside the gene matches. The germline gives CDR1 MNHNY, CDR2 SVGAGI (reference sequence). The CDR3 sequence is 17 residues long. The CDR3 DNA sequence: TGTGCCAGCAGTGACCACAGGGGGCGGATTGCGAACACTGAAGCTTTCTTT. This gives the protein CASSDHRGRIANTEAFF.

The chain has TRBV2 and TRBJ1-3; D gene unclear. This CDR3 contains 13 residues. V was clipped by 7 bases and J by 0 bases, with 7 bases between them. Germline CDR1 SNHLY, CDR2 FYNNEI. CDR3 sequence: CASMANSGNTIYF. In DNA, the CDR3 is TGTGCCAGCATGGCCAACTCTGGAAACACCATATATTTT.

The table lists this clonotype with a count of one. The chain recombines TRBV2 with TRBJ2-3; D is uncertain. V gave up 5 bases and J gave up 6 bases, with 15 bases separating them. Germline-derived CDR1 and CDR2 are SNHLY and FYNNEI. This CDR3 has 14 residues. The CDR3 sequence: CASSPRTVSDTQYF. The CDR3 nucleotides are TGTGCCAGCAGTCCACGTACGGTTTCGGATACGCAGTATTTT.

The chain joins TRBV7-2 to TRBJ2-7; the D is unclear. V was pared by 3 bases and J by 0 bases, with 9 bases between. Germline V lookup: CDR1 SGHTA, CDR2 FQGNSA. This CDR3 is built from 14 residues. In DNA, the CDR3 is TGTGCCAGCAGCTTCGGGCGGACCTCCTACGAGCAGTACTTC. Protein: CASSFGRTSYEQYF.

V usage is TRBV7-9 and J usage is TRBJ2-7; D could derive from TRBD1 or TRBD2 (5 bases each). The CDR3 contains 11 residues. Germline V CDR1 and CDR2: SEHNR, FQNEAQ (reference sequence). V lost 5 bases, J lost 9 bases, and 11 bases lay in between. The chain's CDR3 is CASSPGTRQYF. In DNA form, the CDR3 reads TGTGCCAGCAGCCCGGGGACCAGGCAGTACTTC. Complete variable domain (other parts from reference TRBV7-9 and TRBJ2-7): DTGVSQNPRHKITKRGQNVTFRCDPISEHNRLYWYRQTLGQGPEFLTYFQNEAQLEKSRLLSDRFSAERPKGSFSTLEIQRTEQGDSAMYLCASSPGTRQYFGPGTRLTVT.

This chain joins TRBV10-3 and TRBJ1-6; D is unresolved. This CDR3 region has 16 residues. Looked up from germline, CDR1 is ENHRY and CDR2 is SYGVKD. Trimming shortened V by 8 bases and J by 6 bases, and 20 bases separated the two germline ends. The CDR3 DNA is TGTGCCATCGGTGCCAACAAGGGTACGGGTAATTCACCCCTCCACTTT. Translated: CAIGANKGTGNSPLHF.